The 4 T cell receptor beta chains below come from one sample, sequenced in a study of blood T cell repertoires in COVID-19. Measured with immunoSEQ multiplex PCR; TCRdb has only the in-frame clones, and not every one. The table includes approximately 360,000 clones, more than 70% detected once. Sequencing used PBMCs or T cells enriched from blood (not recorded which). Receptor source: a man aged 40-49 years in a cohort exposed to, infected with or recovered from COVID-19 (not recorded which).

The chain combines TRBV28 with TRBJ2-3; D may be TRBD1 (5 bases). The CDR3 has 14 residues. Trimming removed 5 bases from V and 5 bases from J, with 14 bases in between. Germline-derived CDR1 and CDR2 are MDHEN and SYDVKM. Here the CDR3 DNA reads TGTGCCAGCAGTCTCCTAGGGCAGGGAGATACGCAGTATTTT. Residues: CASSLLGQGDTQYF.

This clone is a singleton in its sample. This chain connects TRBV7-9 to TRBJ1-2, with 9 positions matching TRBD1. Germline CDR1 reads SEHNR; CDR2 reads FQNEAQ (reference sequence). CDR3 length: 17 residues. Trimming cost V 4 bases and J 6 bases; bases outside gene matches: 15. CDR3: CASSSIVTGGLVDGYTF. CDR3 nucleotide sequence: TGTGCCAGCAGCTCAATCGTCACAGGGGGCCTGGTGGATGGCTACACCTTC. The whole variable domain, filled in from reference TRBV7-9 and TRBJ1-2, reads DTGVSQNPRHKITKRGQNVTFRCDPISEHNRLYWYRQTLGQGPEFLTYFQNEAQLEKSRLLSDRFSAERPKGSFSTLEIQRTEQGDSAMYLCASSSIVTGGLVDGYTFGSGTRLTVV.

The gene calls are TRBV3-1 (or the pseudogene TRBV3-2) and TRBJ1-1; D is perhaps TRBD1 (5 bases). Trimming removed 3 bases at V and 5 bases at J, with 10 bases between. Germline CDR1 LGHDT, CDR2 YNNKEL (reference sequence). This CDR3 is 13 amino acids long. The CDR3 loop is CASSQWRGTEAFF. The CDR3, as DNA: TGTGCCAGCAGCCAGTGGCGGGGGACTGAAGCTTTCTTT.

The rearrangement joins TRBV10-3 to TRBJ2-7, with a tentative D call TRBD1 (6 bases). Looked up from germline, CDR1 is ENHRY and CDR2 is SYGVKD. The CDR3 spans 15 residues. V shed 0 bases and J shed 2 bases, with 11 bases lying between them. CDR3 loop: CAISESPDSTYEQYF. The CDR3 nucleotides read TGTGCCATCAGTGAGTCGCCGGACAGTACCTACGAGCAGTACTTC.